The rows below give T cell receptor beta chains drawn from one sample of a study of blood T cell repertoires in COVID-19. Produced via immunoSEQ multiplex PCR; TCRdb's table is partial and in-frame only. Of roughly 130,000 clones in the sample, 90% were seen once. Input material: peripheral blood. The source is a man between 60 and 75 years old with COVID-19, enrolled during active disease. CDR3s leave out the opening cysteine and the closing phenylalanine or tryptophan.

V gene,CDR3 protein
TRBV20-1,SASSPDRSFYGYT
TRBV27,ASSLSRADTQY
TRBV19,ASSPGDKETQY
TRBV28,ASSSPGDGTGGGNYGYT
TRBV11-3,ASSLEGGRPPYEQY
TRBV5-1,ASSLGTASYEQY
TRBV9,ASSYSTSEETQY
TRBV19,ASSLIAGGFTDTQY
TRBV7-2,ASSLSSGAGGEEQY
TRBV3-1/TRBV3-2,ASSNRALNTEAF
TRBV27,ASSLNRNEQF
TRBV28,ASSHKWGDGYT
TRBV12-3/TRBV12-4,ASSPRPGQPQH
TRBV7-9,ASSLYQEGSYEQY
TRBV4-2,ASSQTGRPQETQY
TRBV24-1,ATSDLRSHTQY
TRBV10-3,AIRLDSWYNEQY
TRBV7-2,ASSQTGLSYEQY
TRBV9,ASSVSGGHNNEQF
TRBV5-1,ASSFGTGGFQVGEQY
TRBV2,ASIARGDNSPLH
TRBV19,ASRTSGLQETQY
TRBV4-1,ASKRLAGVSANTQY
TRBV11-2,ASSRGGPLGTGELF
TRBV14,ASSRLQVDTLRTGELF
TRBV12-3/TRBV12-4,ASSLMMNGQY
TRBV7-3,ASSSSLGRAGTQY
TRBV19,ASSLDRPPYEQY
TRBV7-2,ASKTPGDTGELF
TRBV10-2,ASSETSGGNEQF
TRBV29-1,SGGTVPSNTEAF
TRBV19,ASSALNQPQH
TRBV18,ASSPRDSQETQY
TRBV12-3/TRBV12-4,ASSLSNTIY
TRBV28,ASSPPDRGQETQY
TRBV7-8,ASSLDPDSLGPQH
TRBV6-6,ATFPRRASYVNEQF
TRBV15,ATSRDIQGNEQF
TRBV5-1,ASSKLTANTEAF
TRBV6-6,ASSRLLTGNSGNTIY
TRBV29-1,SASYTGRGSYEQY
TRBV2,ASSAGTGGLRNQPQH
TRBV24-1,ATSDTGSSGNTIY
TRBV5-8,ASSWGDAMNTEAF
TRBV3-1/TRBV3-2,ASSPIRLAGYEQY